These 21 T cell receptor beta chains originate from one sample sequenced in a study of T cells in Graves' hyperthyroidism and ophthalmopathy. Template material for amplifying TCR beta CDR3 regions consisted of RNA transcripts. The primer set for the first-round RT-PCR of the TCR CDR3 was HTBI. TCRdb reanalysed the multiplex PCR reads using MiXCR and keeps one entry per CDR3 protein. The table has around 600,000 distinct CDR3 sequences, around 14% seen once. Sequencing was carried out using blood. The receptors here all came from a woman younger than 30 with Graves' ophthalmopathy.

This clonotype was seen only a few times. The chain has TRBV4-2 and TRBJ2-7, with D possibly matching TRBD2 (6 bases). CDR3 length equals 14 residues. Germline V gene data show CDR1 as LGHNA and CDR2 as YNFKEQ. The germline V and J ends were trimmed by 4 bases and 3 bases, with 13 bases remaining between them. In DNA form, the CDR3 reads TGTGCCAGCAGCCGAGACCTGACTAGCTACGAGCAGTACTTC. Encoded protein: CASSRDLTSYEQYF.

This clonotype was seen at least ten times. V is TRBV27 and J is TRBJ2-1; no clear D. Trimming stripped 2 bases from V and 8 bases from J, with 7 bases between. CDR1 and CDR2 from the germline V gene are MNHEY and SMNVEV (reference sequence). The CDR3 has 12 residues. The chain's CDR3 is CASSLTLHEQFF. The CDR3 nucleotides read TGTGCCAGCAGTTTAACCCTCCATGAGCAGTTCTTC.

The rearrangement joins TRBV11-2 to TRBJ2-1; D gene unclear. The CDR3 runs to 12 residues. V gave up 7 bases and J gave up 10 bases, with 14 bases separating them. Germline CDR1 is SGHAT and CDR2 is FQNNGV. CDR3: CASTRLGGEQFF. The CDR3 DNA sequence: TGTGCCAGCACCCGCCTGGGCGGAGAGCAGTTCTTC.

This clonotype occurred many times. The CDR3 DNA sequence: TGTGCCAGCACCTCAGATGGAAACACCATATATTTT. It codes for CASTSDGNTIYF. This chain joins TRBV28 and TRBJ1-3; D is uncertain. CDR3 length: 12 amino acids. V was cut by 7 bases and J by 3 bases, with 7 bases left in between. Germline V CDR1 and CDR2: MDHEN, SYDVKM.

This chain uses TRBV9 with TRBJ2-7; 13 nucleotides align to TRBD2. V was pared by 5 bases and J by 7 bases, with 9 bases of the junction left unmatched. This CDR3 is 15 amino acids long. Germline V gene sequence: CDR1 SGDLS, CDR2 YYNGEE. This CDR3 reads CASSLGTSGTEEQYF. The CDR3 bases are TGTGCCAGCAGTCTCGGGACTAGCGGGACGGAGGAGCAGTACTTC. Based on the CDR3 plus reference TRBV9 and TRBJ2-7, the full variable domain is DSGVTQTPKHLITATGQRVTLRCSPRSGDLSVYWYQQSLDQGLQFLIQYYNGEERAKGNILERFSAQQFPDLHSELNLSSLELGDSALYFCASSLGTSGTEEQYFGPGTRLTVT.

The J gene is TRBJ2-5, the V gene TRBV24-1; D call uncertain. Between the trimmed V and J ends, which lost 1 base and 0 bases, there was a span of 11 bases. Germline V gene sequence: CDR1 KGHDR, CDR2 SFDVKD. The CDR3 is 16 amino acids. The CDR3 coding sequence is TGTGCCACCAGTGATTTCGCGGACGTCCACCAAGAGACCCAGTACTTC. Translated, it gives CATSDFADVHQETQYF.

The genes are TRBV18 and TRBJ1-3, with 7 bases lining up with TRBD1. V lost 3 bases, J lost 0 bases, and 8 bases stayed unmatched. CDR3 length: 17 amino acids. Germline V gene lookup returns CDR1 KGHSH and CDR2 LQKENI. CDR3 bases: TGTGCCAGCTCACCGTCTGTGGGACAGATCTCTGGAAACACCATATATTTT. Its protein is CASSPSVGQISGNTIYF.

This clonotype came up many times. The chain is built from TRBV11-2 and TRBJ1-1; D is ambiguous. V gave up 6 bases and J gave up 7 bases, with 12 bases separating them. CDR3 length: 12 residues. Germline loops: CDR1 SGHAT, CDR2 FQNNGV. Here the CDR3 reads CASRYRGYEAFF. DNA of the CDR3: TGTGCCAGCAGGTATCGAGGGTATGAAGCTTTCTTT.

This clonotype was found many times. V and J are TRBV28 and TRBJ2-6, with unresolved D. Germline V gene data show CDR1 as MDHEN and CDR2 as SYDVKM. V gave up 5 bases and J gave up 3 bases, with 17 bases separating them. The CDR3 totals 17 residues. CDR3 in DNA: TGTGCCAGCAGTCCACGGCGCGGCCACCGTGGGGCCAACGTCCTGACTTTC. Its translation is CASSPRRGHRGANVLTF.

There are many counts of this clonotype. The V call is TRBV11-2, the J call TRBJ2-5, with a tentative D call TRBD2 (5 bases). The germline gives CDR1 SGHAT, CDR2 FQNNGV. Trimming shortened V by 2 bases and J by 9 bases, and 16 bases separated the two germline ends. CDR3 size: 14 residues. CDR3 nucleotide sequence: TGTGCCAGCAGCTTACCCTTAGGCTCTAGCCCCCAGTACTTC. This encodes CASSLPLGSSPQYF.

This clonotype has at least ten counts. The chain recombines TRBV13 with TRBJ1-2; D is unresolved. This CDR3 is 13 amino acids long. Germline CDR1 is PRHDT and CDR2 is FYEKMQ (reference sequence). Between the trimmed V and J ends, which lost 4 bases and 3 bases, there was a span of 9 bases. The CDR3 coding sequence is TGTGCCAGCAGCTCCCTACCACACTATGGCTACACCTTC. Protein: CASSSLPHYGYTF.

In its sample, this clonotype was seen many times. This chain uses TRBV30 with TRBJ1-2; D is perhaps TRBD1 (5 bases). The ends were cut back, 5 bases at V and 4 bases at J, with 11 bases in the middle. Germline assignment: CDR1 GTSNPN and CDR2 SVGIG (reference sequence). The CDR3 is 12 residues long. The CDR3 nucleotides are TGTGCCTGGGGTAGGGACTCCTATGGCTACACCTTC. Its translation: CAWGRDSYGYTF.

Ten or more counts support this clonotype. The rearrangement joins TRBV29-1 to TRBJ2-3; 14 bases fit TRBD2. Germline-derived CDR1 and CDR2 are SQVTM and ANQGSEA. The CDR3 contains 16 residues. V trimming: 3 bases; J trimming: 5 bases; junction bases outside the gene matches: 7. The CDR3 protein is CSVDSPGLAGVDTQYF. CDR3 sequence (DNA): TGCAGCGTTGACTCACCGGGACTAGCGGGAGTAGATACGCAGTATTTT.

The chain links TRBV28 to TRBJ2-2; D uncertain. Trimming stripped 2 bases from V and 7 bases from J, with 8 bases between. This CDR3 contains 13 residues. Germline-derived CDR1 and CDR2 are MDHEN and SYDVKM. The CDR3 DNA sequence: TGTGCCAGCAGTTTAGGAAAGGTCGGGGAGCTGTTTTTT. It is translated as CASSLGKVGELFF.

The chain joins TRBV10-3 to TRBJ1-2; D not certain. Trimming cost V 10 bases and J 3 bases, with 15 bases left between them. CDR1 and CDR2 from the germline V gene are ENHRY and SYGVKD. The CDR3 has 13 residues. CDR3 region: CATSPAGDYGYTF. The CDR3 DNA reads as TGTGCCACCTCCCCGGCCGGGGACTATGGCTACACCTTC.

The CDR3 coding sequence is TGTGCCAGCGGACAGGCCCGGACAGGAGGCAATCAGCCCCAGCATTTT. It translates to CASGQARTGGNQPQHF. This chain links TRBV6-1 with TRBJ1-5; 7 bases align to TRBD1. Per the germline V gene, CDR1 is MNHNS and CDR2 is SASEGT. The trim removed 8 bases at V and 2 bases at J, leaving 12 bases unmatched. The CDR3 loop spans 16 amino acids.

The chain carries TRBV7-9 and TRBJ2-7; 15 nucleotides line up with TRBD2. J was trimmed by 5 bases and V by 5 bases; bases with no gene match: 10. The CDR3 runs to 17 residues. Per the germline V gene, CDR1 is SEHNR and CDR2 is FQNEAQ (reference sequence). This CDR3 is CASSAPGLAGGSNEQYF. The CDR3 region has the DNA TGTGCCAGCAGCGCCCCCGGACTAGCGGGAGGGAGCAACGAGCAGTACTTC.

The CDR3 nucleotides are TGTGCCAGTAGTCCCACGACTAGCGGGATTCCCGAGCAGTACTTC. Residues: CASSPTTSGIPEQYF. The rearrangement uses TRBV11-3 and TRBJ2-7, with 11 nucleotides matching TRBD2. The V and J ends lost 9 bases and 6 bases, in that order; junction bases with no gene match: 13. This CDR3 is built from 15 residues. In germline, CDR1 is SGHNT, CDR2 YENEEA. Looking up the rest from reference TRBV11-3 and TRBJ2-7 gives the full variable domain: EAGVVQSPRYKIIEKKQPVAFWCNPISGHNTLYWYLQNLGQGPELLIRYENEEAVDDSQLPKDRFSAERLKGVDSTLKIQPAELGDSAVYLCASSPTTSGIPEQYFGPGTRLTVT.

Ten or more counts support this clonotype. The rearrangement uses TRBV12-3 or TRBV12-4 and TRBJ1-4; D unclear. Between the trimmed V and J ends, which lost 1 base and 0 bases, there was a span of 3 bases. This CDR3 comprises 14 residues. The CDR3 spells CASSLVPTNEKLFF. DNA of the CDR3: TGTGCCAGCAGTTTAGTTCCAACTAATGAAAAACTGTTTTTT.

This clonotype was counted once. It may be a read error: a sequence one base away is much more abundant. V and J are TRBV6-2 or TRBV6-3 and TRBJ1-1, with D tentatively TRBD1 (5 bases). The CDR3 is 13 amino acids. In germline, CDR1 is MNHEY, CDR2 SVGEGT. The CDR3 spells CASSSARGTKAFF. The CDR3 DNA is TGTGCCAGCAGTTCCGCGCGGGGCACTAAAGCTTTCTTT.

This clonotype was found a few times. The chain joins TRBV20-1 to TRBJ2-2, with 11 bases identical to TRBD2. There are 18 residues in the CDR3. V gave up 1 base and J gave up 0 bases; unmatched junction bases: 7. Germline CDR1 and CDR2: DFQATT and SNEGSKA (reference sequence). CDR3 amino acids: CSARVLASGRTNTGELFF. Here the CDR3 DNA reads TGCAGTGCTAGAGTTCTCGCTAGCGGGAGGACGAACACCGGGGAGCTGTTTTTT.